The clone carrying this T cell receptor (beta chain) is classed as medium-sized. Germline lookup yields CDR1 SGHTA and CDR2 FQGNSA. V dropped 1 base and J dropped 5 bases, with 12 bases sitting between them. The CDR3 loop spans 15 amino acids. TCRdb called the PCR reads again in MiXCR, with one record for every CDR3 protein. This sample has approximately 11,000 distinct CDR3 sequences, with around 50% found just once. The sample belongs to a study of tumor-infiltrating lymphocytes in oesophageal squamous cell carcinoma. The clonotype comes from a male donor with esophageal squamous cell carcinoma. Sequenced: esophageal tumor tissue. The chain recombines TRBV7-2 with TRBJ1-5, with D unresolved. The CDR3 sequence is CASSLVAGEDQPQHF. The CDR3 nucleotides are TGTGCCAGCAGCTTAGTGGCAGGAGAGGATCAGCCCCAGCATTTT.